This T cell receptor beta chain was sequenced for a study of cytomegalovirus exposure and HLA in healthy donors (dated by TCRdb to about 2017). Describing the broader study: According to an earlier analysis of 587 of the donors, about 170 million T cells yielded 90 million to 130 million unique TCR beta sequences and about 280 Gb of sequence data. About 280 gigabases of sequencing data and approximately 92 million unique TCR sequences made up an early release that covered around 640 HLA-typed donors. Of the approximately 400 genotyped donors, 81% were placed in the genetic ancestry cluster associated with self-reported Caucasian donors. The aim of the study was to test whether cataloging public T cell receptors could identify signatures of past pathogen exposure. The study used immunosequencing to profile the T cell repertoires of 666 subjects and linked those repertoires to cytomegalovirus serostatus. In addition to the first cohort of around 670 subjects, a separate validation cohort of approximately 130 different subjects was used. High-throughput TCR immunosequencing, statistical association of individual TCRs with disease status, and machine learning were combined to predict cytomegalovirus infection status. In a later analysis, previously published TCR beta repertoires from several hundred donors were re-analyzed and high-resolution HLA genotyping was added so that TCR occurrence patterns could be studied. In the later analysis, no new phenotypic data were used to find candidate immune exposures; instead, reliance was placed on TCR beta sequences and their occurrence across donors. An earlier analysis of some 500 of the donors used high-throughput TCR beta sequencing to judge whether each TCR beta V gene segment behaved as functional or pseudogenic. Alongside the repertoire data, information on donor age, sex, ethnicity and CMV serostatus was compiled. A later genetic analysis took genome-wide SNP genotypes for about 55% of the 666 donors and used that subset as a discovery cohort. Every discovery cohort repertoire had been produced on one sequencing platform. Class I and class II HLA loci were covered by the typing at four-digit resolution. Typing coverage differed by locus: A, B, C, DRB1 and DQB1 were typed in roughly 620-630 donors, DQA1 in roughly 510, DPA1 in some 610, and DPB1 in 472. Roughly 5 DR-DQ haplotypes were handled as single units for association and clustering, since linkage in the cohort was strong. Among roughly 400 genotyped donors of the cohort, an average of about 220,000 unique TCR beta nucleotide sequences was sequenced per donor, of which roughly 17% were non-productive.

In regard to this clone: Its target antigen remains unknown. The sample holds no much larger clone one base away, and base qualities are not on file.

The cohort consisted of 600 to 700 healthy bone marrow donors. At the time of sampling, every cohort member was nominally healthy, though immune exposures that went unrecorded were likely present. The donor was CMV seropositive and was included in the group of approximately 310 seropositive cohort members. Each donor provided a peripheral blood sample, and peripheral blood mononuclear cells were used for TCR beta sequencing. The Qiagen DNeasy Blood Extraction Kit was used to extract genomic DNA from the blood cell samples. CDR1 and CDR2 were assigned from the germline V gene as MGHRA and YSYEKL. The CDR3 contains 15 residues, cysteine and phenylalanine counted. The only DNA kept is the CDR3, 45 bases in frame from the first base. Relative to germline, V is 4 bases shorter and J is 4 bases shorter, with 17 bases between their ends. Findings and caveats that apply to the study as a whole: The study gave a list of over 150 TCR beta chains associated with cytomegalovirus. Correlated functional status among segregating V segments might reflect linkage disequilibrium, but an unknown experimental factor could not be ruled out. Roughly uniform sequencing depth across donors was assumed in presence/absence analyses, although this assumption may not hold. In a later analysis, most CMV-associated TCR beta chains were found to appear HLA-restricted, with HLA associations seemingly driven largely by CMV exposure. Assigning TCR associations to individual alleles was difficult when HLA alleles, especially DR and DQ, strongly co-occurred. Cytomegalovirus status was reported to be diagnosed by the classifier with high specificity and sensitivity in both the original and validation cohorts. In a later analysis, the rate of TCR association differed among HLA loci, with DRB1 alleles having the most associated TCRs and HLA-C alleles having the fewest. The authors suggested that the approach could potentially be extended to other disease states and immunological phenotypes. Immune exposure information for the cohort was limited to CMV serostatus. A later analysis reported that several top co-occurrence clusters appeared linked to parvovirus B19, influenza, CMV and Epstein-Barr virus. In vitro tests confirmed that three of the cytomegalovirus-associated TCR beta chains recognize cytomegalovirus antigens. Most TCR sequences were seen in very few donors, while some public TCRs were found in many individuals. Specific HLA alleles were associated with 16,951 TCR beta sequences at a false discovery rate of 0.05 in a later analysis. A further reported finding was that TCR beta sequences accurately predicted the HLA-A and HLA-B alleles for most subjects in the first cohort. An association between a missense DCLRE1C variant and V-gene and J-gene trimming of TCR beta chains was found in a later genetic analysis and replicated in an independent cohort. The sequencing pipeline was judged likely to have produced a cluster of highly shared sequence variants as a technical artifact. Some IMGT-functional V segments, including TRBV6-2 and TRBV6-3, could not be told apart with the 87-base-pair reads, so those segments were excluded. Compared with equally common non-associated chains, HLA-associated TCR beta chains in a later analysis were more clonally expanded and had lower generation probabilities. Because counts were too low, roughly 17 rarely observed V segments, including chromosome 9 orphons, were left out of the earlier analysis of a few hundred of the donors. In this cohort, only TCR beta chains were sequenced, and detectable features were limited by the absence of alpha or paired-chain data. In a later genetic analysis, fewer N-insertions in productive TCRs were reported among donors in an Asian-associated ancestry cluster than the roughly 700-donor mean. An earlier analysis of around 540 of the donors showed that most TCR beta V segments appeared in productive rearrangements either about 87% or about 30% of the time, which broadly matched IMGT annotations. HLA typing was unavailable for some donors at each locus, so association tests used only the typed subset.

The library was prepared using the immunoSEQ multiplex PCR assay. For the multiplex PCR, a mixture combining 60 forward primers for TCR Vbeta segments and 13 reverse primers for TCR Jbeta segments was used. The CDR3 region of rearranged TCR beta genes was amplified from genomic DNA by a multiplex PCR assay. On the Illumina HiSeq System, the amplified TCR beta libraries were sequenced as 87-base-pair reads. Under the source paper's analysis protocol: In a later analysis, some 80 million unique TCR beta chains were counted across the approximately 640 repertoires, and approximately 9.9 million of these chains were shared by at least two donors. To remove PCR and sequencing errors, raw reads were error-corrected and collapsed into unique sequences using a nearest-neighbor algorithm that merged closely related sequences. CDR3 sequences were aligned to IMGT reference sequences to assign V, D and J gene segments. For a sequence to be retained, a match of at least six nucleotides was required to both a V gene segment and a J gene segment. Rearrangements were called productive when the CDR3 lacked stop codons and stayed in frame with V and J; all others were non-productive. Following IMGT convention, CDR3 was defined as the stretch from the second conserved V-encoded cysteine to the conserved J-encoded phenylalanine. The earlier analysis of about 590 of the donors excluded sequences that lacked an unambiguous match to a single V gene segment. In an earlier analysis of a few hundred of the donors, V segments were called functional above 56.7% productive rearrangements and were called segregating when the between-donor standard deviation exceeded 5%. A statistical classification framework was developed to diagnose cytomegalovirus status using the catalog of TCR beta chain sequences. In a later analysis, V and J genes were assigned by comparing TCR nucleotide sequences against IMGT/GENE-DB human TR gene sequences. In a later analysis, CDR3 sequences and most-parsimonious VDJ recombination scenarios were assigned using the TCRdist pipeline. A later analysis defined each TCR beta chain by its CDR3 amino acid sequence plus V-gene family, and excluded reads lacking a unique V-gene family. A later analysis removed several hundred highly shared, low-generation-probability nucleotide sequences to deal with suspected cross-contamination and a sequencing artifact. A later analysis calculated a clonal expansion index for each public chain from normalized within-repertoire ranks of inferred template counts. In a later analysis, generation probabilities were computed with a VDJ recombination model fitted to out-of-frame rearrangements, and the resulting probabilities were checked against IGoR. In a later analysis, TCR-TCR, TCR-HLA and TCR-CMV co-occurrence was scored with hypergeometric tests, and a repertoire-size bias correction was applied to TCR pairs. False discovery rates were estimated in a later analysis by permuting HLA or CMV assignments 20 times. A later analysis grouped co-occurring TCRs with DBSCAN, adding TCRdist sequence similarity when clustering within HLA-allele-positive subsets. Co-occurrence clustering excluded repertoires with fewer than 30,000 or more than 120,000 public chains, plus five with anomalous nucleotide sharing. The source is immuneACCESS, and TCRdb retained only in-frame sequences with V and J called. Part of the clones is not carried over; for the studies checked, unresolved V genes explain less than half of this, and the remainder is unexplained. Clone size and V and J calls were adopted from that table, with D and trimming inferred from the DNA. The table for this sample lists about 130,000 clones; over 70% of them were counted only once. The ten most abundant clones make up less than 2.5% of the sample.

This chain is built from TRBV4-1 and TRBJ2-7; the best D guess is TRBD1, with 6 bases matching. The receptor was isolated from a woman in her thirties or forties in good health and CMV-seropositive. Sequencing was carried out using PBMCs. This receptor carries the CDR3 CASSRWTEGNYEQYF. In nucleotides, the sequence is TGCGCCAGCAGCCGGTGGACAGAAGGAAATTACGAGCAGTACTTC.